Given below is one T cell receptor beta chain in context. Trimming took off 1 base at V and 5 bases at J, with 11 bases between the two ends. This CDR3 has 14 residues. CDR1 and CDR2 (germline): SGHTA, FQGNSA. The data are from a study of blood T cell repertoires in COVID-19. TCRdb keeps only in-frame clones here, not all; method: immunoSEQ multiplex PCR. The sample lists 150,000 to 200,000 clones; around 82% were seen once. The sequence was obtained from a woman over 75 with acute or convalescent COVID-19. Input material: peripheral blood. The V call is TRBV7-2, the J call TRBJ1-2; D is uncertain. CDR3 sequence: CASSLGPGGYGYTF. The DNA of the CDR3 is TGTGCCAGCAGCTTAGGGCCGGGAGGATATGGCTACACCTTC.